This TCR beta chain was sequenced in a study of Graves' ophthalmopathy and Graves' hyperthyroidism. Points from the study as a whole: Sensitivity reached around 88% and specificity around 81% for a 13-signature model separating ophthalmopathy from stable hyperthyroidism.

Clinicians diagnosed using symptoms, serum thyroxine, TRAb, thyroid ultrasound and orbital computed tomography. As concerns this clonotype: Its antigen is unknown.

From RNA, the CDR3 regions of TCR beta chains were amplified and sequenced. The first round was an RT-PCR with HTBI primers, and the second round was a multiplex PCR. Each CDR3 protein gets one entry after TCRdb re-called the multiplex PCR reads with MiXCR. The repertoire holds about 230,000 distinct CDR3 sequences, with about 46% as singletons. The V gene's germline CDR1 is MNHNY and CDR2 SVGAGI (reference sequence). The CDR3 extends over 18 amino acids. V was clipped by 2 bases and J by 0 bases; unmatched bases: 5. The sequence derives from an adult man with Graves' ophthalmopathy. Sequencing was done on a sample of peripheral blood. V is TRBV6-6 and J is TRBJ2-6; 9 bases agree with TRBD1. The CDR3, as DNA: TGTGCCAGCAGTTACGTGGGGACAGGGCCCTCTGGGGCCAACGTCCTGACTTTC. Translated: CASSYVGTGPSGANVLTF.